This T cell receptor beta chain was recorded in a study of Ad26.COV2.S vaccination and SARS-CoV-2 variants. Study information: A COV1001 Ad26.COV2.S trial-arm participant provided the sample.

General observations from the study: CD8+ and CD4+ T cells specific for spike reportedly responded with substantial breadth after vaccination. In TCR breadth and depth analyses, total T cell responses may have been underestimated.

Concerning this clone: The antigen is unknown.

Sequencing was performed with immunoSEQ multiplex PCR; in TCRdb, only in-frame clones are kept and a portion is missing. This sample has around 450,000 clones; 90% occur once, and the top ten carry approximately 4.5%. As for treatment: 15 to 20 received Ad26.COV2.S at low or high dose, single or two shots; about 5 received placebo; per-sample allocation not given. Day 63 after the first vaccine or placebo injection was the time point for sampling. This vaccine is an Ad26 vector that expresses the Wuhan-strain SARS-CoV-2 spike. Material: peripheral blood, obtained in a trial of Ad26.COV2.S vaccine versus placebo. The TCR originated in a person aged 18-60 years who received the Ad26.COV2.S COVID-19 vaccine or a placebo.

In DNA form, the CDR3 reads TGTGCCAGCAGCATACTGAAGGAGGCTTTCTTT. It specifies CASSILKEAFF. The rearrangement uses TRBV28 and TRBJ1-1; D gene ambiguous. The CDR3 spans 11 residues. From germline, CDR1 is MDHEN and CDR2 SYDVKM. The germline V and J ends were trimmed by 6 bases and 11 bases, with 13 bases remaining between them.